This is a list of T cell receptor beta chains from one sample in a study of cytomegalovirus exposure and HLA in healthy donors. Data came from immunoSEQ multiplex PCR; TCRdb stores just in-frame clones and leaves some out. The sample lists about 160,000 clones, about nine tenths seen once, with around 6% in the top ten. The source material was PBMCs. All receptors come from a woman between 25 and 40 years old in good health and CMV-seronegative. Both conserved end residues are part of each CDR3. A D gene is named only where the DNA matches it firmly. Clone size is given for some rows only: seen once, a few or many times, or a class if the clone is expanded.

d_call	v_call	j_call	clone_size	cdr3_nt	cdr3_aa
.	TRBV5-1	TRBJ2-5	.	TGCGCCAGCAGCTTTCAAGAGACCCAGTACTTC	CASSFQETQYF
.	TRBV6-1	TRBJ1-1	.	TGTGCCAGCAGTGTGGCAGGGACCATGAACACTGAAGCTTTCTTT	CASSVAGTMNTEAFF
.	TRBV13	TRBJ1-1	.	TGTGCCAGCAGCCTAATCGACACTGAAGCTTTCTTT	CASSLIDTEAFF
.	TRBV27	TRBJ2-1	.	TGTGCCAGCAGTTTGAGGCCCTACAATGAGCAGTTCTTC	CASSLRPYNEQFF
.	TRBV20-1	TRBJ2-1	.	TGCAGTGCTCCCAATAGCGATGAGCAGTTCTTC	CSAPNSDEQFF
.	TRBV7-9	TRBJ2-3	.	TGTGCCAGCAGCTTAGCGCATAGCACAGATACGCAGTATTTT	CASSLAHSTDTQYF
TRBD1	TRBV4-1	TRBJ2-5	.	TGCGCCAGCAGCCAAGATGCGACAGGGGAGCCAGAGACCCAGTACTTC	CASSQDATGEPETQYF
TRBD2	TRBV4-3	TRBJ2-2	.	TGCGCCAGCAGCCAAGTCTCCCGACGGGGGGGCGGGGAGCTGTTTTTT	CASSQVSRRGGGELFF
TRBD1	TRBV6-5	TRBJ1-5	.	TGTGCCAGCAGACAGGGGGTAAGCAATCAGCCCCAGCATTTT	CASRQGVSNQPQHF
TRBD1	TRBV7-9	TRBJ1-1	.	TGTGCCAGCAGCTCTCAGGGGGCGAACACTGAAGCTTTCTTT	CASSSQGANTEAFF
TRBD1	TRBV5-1	TRBJ1-1	.	TGCGCCAGCAGCTTGGACAGGGGAGCGAACACTGAAGCTTTCTTT	CASSLDRGANTEAFF
.	TRBV5-6	TRBJ2-5	.	TGTGCCAGCAGCTCACGGACCCGGACCCTTCAAGAGACCCAGTACTTC	CASSSRTRTLQETQYF
TRBD2	TRBV10-3	TRBJ2-3	.	TGTGCCATCAGAAGACTAGCGGGGGTCCGAGAGACAGATACGCAGTATTTT	CAIRRLAGVRETDTQYF
.	TRBV19	TRBJ2-5	.	TGTGCCAGTAGTATTTACCTCGAGGACGGCAAAGAGACCCAGTACTTC	CASSIYLEDGKETQYF
.	TRBV4-3	TRBJ2-5	.	TGCGCCAGCAGCCAACTGGGGACGGGAGAAGAGACCCAGTACTTC	CASSQLGTGEETQYF
.	TRBV5-1	TRBJ2-7	.	TGCGCCAGCAGCCTGACAGCAGCCTACGAGCAGTACTTC	CASSLTAAYEQYF
TRBD2	TRBV5-1	TRBJ2-1	.	TGCGCCAGCAGCACACGGGGGGGCGTCTACAATGAGCAGTTCTTC	CASSTRGGVYNEQFF
.	TRBV6-6	TRBJ2-7	.	TGTGCCAGCAACTCGGGGGCGCTTTCGCACGAGCAGTACTTC	CASNSGALSHEQYF
.	TRBV30	TRBJ2-5	.	TGTGCCTGGAGTGTACTACAGCAAGAGACCCAGTACTTC	CAWSVLQQETQYF
TRBD1	TRBV5-6	TRBJ2-7	.	TGTGCCAGCAGCTTCCCCAGACAGGGAATGTCCTACGAGCAGTACTTC	CASSFPRQGMSYEQYF
.	TRBV5-1	TRBJ1-5	.	TGCGCCAGCAGCTTGGACCCAGCAGGTAGCAATCAGCCCCAGCATTTT	CASSLDPAGSNQPQHF
.	TRBV6-4	TRBJ1-1	.	TGTGCCAGCAGTCAGGAGCCAATAGCTAGTGAAGCTTTCTTT	CASSQEPIASEAFF
TRBD2	TRBV7-7	TRBJ2-1	.	TGTGCCAGCAGCTTAGCGCTGGGACTAGCGGGATTTCATGAGCAGTTCTTC	CASSLALGLAGFHEQFF
.	TRBV27	TRBJ1-5	.	TGTGCCAGCAGTTTCCGAGGGCGGCAGCCCCAGCATTTT	CASSFRGRQPQHF
.	TRBV13	TRBJ1-2	.	TGTGCCAGCAGCTTACCGGGGTTTGGCTACACCTTC	CASSLPGFGYTF
.	TRBV7-2	TRBJ2-2	.	TGTGCCAGCAGCTTAAGATCCAGGACCGGGGAGCTGTTTTTT	CASSLRSRTGELFF
TRBD1	TRBV30	TRBJ1-5	.	TGTGCCTGGAGCCGGGACAGGGGGCTTCAGCCCCAGCATTTT	CAWSRDRGLQPQHF
TRBD1	TRBV7-2	TRBJ1-4	.	TGTGCCAGCAGCTTAGCCCCCAGGGGACAGGGGAGGTCAAAACTGTTTTTT	CASSLAPRGQGRSKLFF
TRBD2	TRBV7-3	TRBJ2-3	.	TGTGCCAGCAGCGAACTAGCGGGGGGCACAGATACGCAGTATTTT	CASSELAGGTDTQYF
.	TRBV27	TRBJ1-5	few	TGTGCCAGCAGTTCAAGGACGGCACTCAATCAGCCCCAGCATTTT	CASSSRTALNQPQHF
TRBD1	TRBV29-1	TRBJ1-1	.	TGCAGCGGGACAGGGCTCGGCACTGAAGCTTTCTTT	CSGTGLGTEAFF
.	TRBV19	TRBJ2-3	few	TGTGCCAGTAAAGCCCGGCACACAGATACGCAGTATTTT	CASKARHTDTQYF
TRBD2	TRBV10-2	TRBJ2-2	.	TGCGCCAGCAGCTCTAGCGGGAGGTCCGGGGAGCTGTTTTTT	CASSSSGRSGELFF
TRBD1	TRBV6-1	TRBJ2-7	.	TGTGCCAGCAGTGCCACGGACAGGAGAGTTCTGCCGTACTTC	CASSATDRRVLPYF
.	TRBV4-1	TRBJ1-3	.	TGCGCCAGCAGCCACGACATACACAGGGAGATCTCTGGAAACACCATATATTTT	CASSHDIHREISGNTIYF
TRBD1	TRBV7-9	TRBJ1-1	.	TGTGCCAGCAGCAATGACAGGGACATTGTGAACACTGAAGCTTTCTTT	CASSNDRDIVNTEAFF
TRBD2	TRBV29-1	TRBJ2-2	.	TGCAGCACTAGCGGGAGGAGCGCCGGGGAGCTGTTTTTT	CSTSGRSAGELFF